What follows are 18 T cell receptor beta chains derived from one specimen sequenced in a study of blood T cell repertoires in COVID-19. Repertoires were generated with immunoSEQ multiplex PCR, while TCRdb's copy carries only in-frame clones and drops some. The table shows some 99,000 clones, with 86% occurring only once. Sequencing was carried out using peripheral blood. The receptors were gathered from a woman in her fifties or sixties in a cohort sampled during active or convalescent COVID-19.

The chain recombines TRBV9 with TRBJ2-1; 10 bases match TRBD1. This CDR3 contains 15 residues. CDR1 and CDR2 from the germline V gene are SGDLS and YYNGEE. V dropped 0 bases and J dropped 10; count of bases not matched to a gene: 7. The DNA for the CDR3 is TGTGCCAGCAGCGTAGCTGGGACAGGGGTTGACGAGCAGTTCTTC. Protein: CASSVAGTGVDEQFF. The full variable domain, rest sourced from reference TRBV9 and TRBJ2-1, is DSGVTQTPKHLITATGQRVTLRCSPRSGDLSVYWYQQSLDQGLQFLIQYYNGEERAKGNILERFSAQQFPDLHSELNLSSLELGDSALYFCASSVAGTGVDEQFFGPGTRLTVL.

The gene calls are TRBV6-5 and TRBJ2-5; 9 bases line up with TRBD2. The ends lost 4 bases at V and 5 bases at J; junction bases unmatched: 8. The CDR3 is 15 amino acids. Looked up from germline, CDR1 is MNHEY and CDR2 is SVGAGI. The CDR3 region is CASSSSGRSEETQYF. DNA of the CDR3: TGTGCCAGCAGTTCGAGCGGGAGGTCGGAGGAGACCCAGTACTTC.

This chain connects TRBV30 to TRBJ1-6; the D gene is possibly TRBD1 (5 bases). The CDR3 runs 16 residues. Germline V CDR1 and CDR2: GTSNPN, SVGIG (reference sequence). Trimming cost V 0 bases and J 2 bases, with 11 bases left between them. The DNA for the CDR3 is TGTGCCTGGAGTGTATTCGGACACCCCTATAATTCACCCCTCCACTTT. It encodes CAWSVFGHPYNSPLHF.

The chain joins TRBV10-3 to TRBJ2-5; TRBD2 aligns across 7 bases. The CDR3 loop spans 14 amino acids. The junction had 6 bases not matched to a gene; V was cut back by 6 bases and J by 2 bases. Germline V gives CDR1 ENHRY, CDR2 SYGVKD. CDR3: CAIRSSSGQETQYF. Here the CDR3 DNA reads TGTGCCATCAGATCGTCTAGCGGACAAGAGACCCAGTACTTC.

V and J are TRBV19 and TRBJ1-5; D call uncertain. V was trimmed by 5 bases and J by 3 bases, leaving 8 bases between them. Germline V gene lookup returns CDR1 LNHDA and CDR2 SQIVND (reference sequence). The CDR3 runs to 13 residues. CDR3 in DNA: TGTGCCAGTAGTGGGCAGTCCAATCAGCCCCAGCATTTT. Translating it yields CASSGQSNQPQHF.

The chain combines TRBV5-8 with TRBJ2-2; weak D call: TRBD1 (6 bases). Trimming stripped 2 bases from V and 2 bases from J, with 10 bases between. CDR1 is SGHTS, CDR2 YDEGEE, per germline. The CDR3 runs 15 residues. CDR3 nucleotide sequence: TGTGCCAGCAGCTTACAGGGCCTCAACACCGGGGAGCTGTTTTTT. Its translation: CASSLQGLNTGELFF.

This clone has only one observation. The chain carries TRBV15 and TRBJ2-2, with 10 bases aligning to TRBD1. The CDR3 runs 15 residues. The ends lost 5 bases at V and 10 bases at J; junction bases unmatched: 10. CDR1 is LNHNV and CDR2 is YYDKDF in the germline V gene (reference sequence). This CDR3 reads CATSSLDRGREELFF. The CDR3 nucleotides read TGTGCCACCAGCTCCCTAGACAGGGGGCGGGAGGAGCTGTTTTTT.

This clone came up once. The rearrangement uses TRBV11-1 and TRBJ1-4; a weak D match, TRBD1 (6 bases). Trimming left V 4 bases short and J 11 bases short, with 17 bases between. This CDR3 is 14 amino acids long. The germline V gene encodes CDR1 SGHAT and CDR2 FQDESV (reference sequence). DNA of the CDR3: TGTGCCAGCAGCTCGATCGGGACATCAAGCAAACTGTTTTTT. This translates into CASSSIGTSSKLFF.

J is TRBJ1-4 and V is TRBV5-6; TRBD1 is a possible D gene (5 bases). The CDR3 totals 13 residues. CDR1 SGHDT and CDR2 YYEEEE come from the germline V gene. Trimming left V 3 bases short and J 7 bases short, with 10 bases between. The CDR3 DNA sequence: TGTGCCAGCAGCTCTTGGCAGGGTGAAAAACTGTTTTTT. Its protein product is CASSSWQGEKLFF.

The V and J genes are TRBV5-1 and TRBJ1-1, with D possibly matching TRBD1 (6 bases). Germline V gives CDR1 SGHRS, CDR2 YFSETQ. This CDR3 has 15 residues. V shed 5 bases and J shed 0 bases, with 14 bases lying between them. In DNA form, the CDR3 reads TGCGCCAGCAGGTCTAGCGGGACAATGAACACTGAAGCTTTCTTT. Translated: CASRSSGTMNTEAFF.

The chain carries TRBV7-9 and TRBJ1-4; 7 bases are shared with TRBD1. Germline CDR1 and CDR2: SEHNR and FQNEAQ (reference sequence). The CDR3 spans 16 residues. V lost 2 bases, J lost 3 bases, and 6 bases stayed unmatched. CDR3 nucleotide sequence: TGTGCCAGCAGCTTAATAGGGACAGAGCCTAATGAAAAACTGTTTTTT. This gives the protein CASSLIGTEPNEKLFF.

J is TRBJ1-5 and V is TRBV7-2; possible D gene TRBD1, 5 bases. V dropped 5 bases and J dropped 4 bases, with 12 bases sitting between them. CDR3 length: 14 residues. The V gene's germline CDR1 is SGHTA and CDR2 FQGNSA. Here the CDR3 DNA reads TGTGCCAGCAGCCCACGACAGCCAAATCAGCCCCAGCATTTT. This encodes CASSPRQPNQPQHF.

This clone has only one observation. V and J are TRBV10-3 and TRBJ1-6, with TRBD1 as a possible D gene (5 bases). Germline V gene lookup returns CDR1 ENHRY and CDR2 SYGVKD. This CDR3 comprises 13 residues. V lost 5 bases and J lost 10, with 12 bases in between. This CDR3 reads CAISSGRGSPLHF. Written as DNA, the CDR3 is TGTGCCATCAGTTCTGGGAGGGGATCACCCCTCCACTTT.

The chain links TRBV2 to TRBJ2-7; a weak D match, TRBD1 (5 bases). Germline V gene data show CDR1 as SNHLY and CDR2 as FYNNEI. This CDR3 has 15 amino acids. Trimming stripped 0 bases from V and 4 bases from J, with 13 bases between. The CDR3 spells CASSEAGAGLYEQYF. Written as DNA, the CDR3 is TGTGCCAGCAGTGAAGCAGGGGCAGGGTTGTACGAGCAGTACTTC. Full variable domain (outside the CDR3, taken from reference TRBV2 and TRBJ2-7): EPEVTQTPSHQVTQMGQEVILRCVPISNHLYFYWYRQILGQKVEFLVSFYNNEISEKSEIFDDQFSVERPDGSNFTLKIRSTKLEDSAMYFCASSEAGAGLYEQYFGPGTRLTVT.

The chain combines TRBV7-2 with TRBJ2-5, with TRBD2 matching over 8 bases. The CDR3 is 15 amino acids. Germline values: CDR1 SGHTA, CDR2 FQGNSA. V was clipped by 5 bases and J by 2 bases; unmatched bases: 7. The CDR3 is CASSPFSGAQETQYF. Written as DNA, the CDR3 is TGTGCCAGCAGCCCATTTAGCGGGGCACAAGAGACCCAGTACTTC.

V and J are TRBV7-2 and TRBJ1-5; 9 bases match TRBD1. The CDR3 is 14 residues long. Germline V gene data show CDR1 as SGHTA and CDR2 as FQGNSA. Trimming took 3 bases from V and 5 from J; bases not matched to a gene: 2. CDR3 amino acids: CASSLRQGDQPQHF. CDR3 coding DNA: TGTGCCAGCAGCTTGAGACAGGGGGATCAGCCCCAGCATTTT. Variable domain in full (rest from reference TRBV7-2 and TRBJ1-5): GAGVSQSPSNKVTEKGKDVELRCDPISGHTALYWYRQSLGQGLEFLIYFQGNSAPDKSGLPSDRFSAERTGGSVSTLTIQRTQQEDSAVYLCASSLRQGDQPQHFGDGTRLSIL.

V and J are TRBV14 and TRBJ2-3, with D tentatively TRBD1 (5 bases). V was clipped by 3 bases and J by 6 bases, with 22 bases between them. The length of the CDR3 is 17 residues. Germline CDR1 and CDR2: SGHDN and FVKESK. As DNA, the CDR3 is TGTGCCAGCAGCCACCACTCAGGGCCCGCCGGTATGGATACGCAGTATTTT. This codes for CASSHHSGPAGMDTQYF.

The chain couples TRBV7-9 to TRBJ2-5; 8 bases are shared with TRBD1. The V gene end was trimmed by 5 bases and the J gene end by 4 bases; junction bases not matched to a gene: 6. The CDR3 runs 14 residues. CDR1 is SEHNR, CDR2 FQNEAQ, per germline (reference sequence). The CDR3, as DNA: TGTGCCAGCAGCCTCAGGGGGCAGTCAGAGACCCAGTACTTC. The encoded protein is CASSLRGQSETQYF.